These 5 T cell receptor beta chains were sequenced from one sample in a study of blood T cell repertoires in COVID-19. Profiling relied on immunoSEQ multiplex PCR, and the TCRdb table lists in-frame clones only, not all of them. The table has around 54,000 clones, roughly 80% seen once; the top ten hold around 5.3%. Sequencing was performed on peripheral blood. All receptors derive from a woman aged 55-70 years with acute or convalescent COVID-19.

The chain uses TRBV9 and TRBJ1-2; 8 bases map to TRBD1. Trimming removed 4 bases from V and 4 bases from J; junction bases left unmatched: 3. There are 13 residues in the CDR3. CDR1 is SGDLS, CDR2 YYNGEE, per germline. The CDR3: CASSNDRGYGYTF. As DNA, the CDR3 is TGTGCCAGCAGCAACGACAGGGGCTATGGCTACACCTTC.

The chain carries TRBV7-8 and TRBJ2-3; 13 bases agree with TRBD2. This CDR3 region has 16 residues. CDR1 SGHVS and CDR2 FQNEAQ come from the germline V gene. Trimming removed 5 bases from V and 5 bases from J; junction bases left unmatched: 7. The CDR3 DNA is TGTGCCAGCAGCCCCACTAGCGGGAGGGTGAAAGATACGCAGTATTTT. Translated: CASSPTSGRVKDTQYF.

The table lists this clone with a count of one. The chain combines TRBV11-2 with TRBJ1-3, with a possible D match to TRBD1 (6 bases). The CDR3 is 13 residues long. The germline gives CDR1 SGHAT, CDR2 FQNNGV. Trimming shortened V by 3 bases and J by 5 bases, and 8 bases separated the two germline ends. The CDR3 spells CASSLDSRNTIYF. CDR3 DNA sequence: TGTGCCAGCAGCTTGGACAGCCGAAACACCATATATTTT.

V is TRBV7-2 and J is TRBJ2-1; D not resolved. Trimming removed 1 base from V and 5 bases from J, with 6 bases in between. The CDR3 has 13 residues. Germline values: CDR1 SGHTA, CDR2 FQGNSA. The DNA of the CDR3 is TGTGCCAGCAGCTTAGGCCCTAACAATGAGCAGTTCTTC. As protein: CASSLGPNNEQFF.

The chain couples TRBV5-4 to TRBJ2-5, with 8 bases matching TRBD1. The CDR3 runs to 14 residues. V shed 4 bases and J 5 bases; nucleotides not matched to a gene: 7. Germline lookup yields CDR1 SGHNT and CDR2 YYREEE (reference sequence). This CDR3 reads CASSLKTGVETQYF. CDR3 in DNA: TGTGCCAGCAGCCTAAAGACAGGGGTGGAGACCCAGTACTTC. Variable domain in full (rest from reference TRBV5-4 and TRBJ2-5): ETGVTQSPTHLIKTRGQQVTLRCSSQSGHNTVSWYQQALGQGPQFIFQYYREEENGRGNFPPRFSGLQFPNYSSELNVNALELDDSALYLCASSLKTGVETQYFGPGTRLLVL.